The text below deals with one TCR beta chain. Its antigen is as yet unknown. The sample comes from a study of Graves' ophthalmopathy and Graves' hyperthyroidism. Whole-study results and caveats: Detection in blood was also observed for most expanded thyroid clonotypes above 0.001 frequency.

Investigators amplified TCR beta CDR3 regions from RNA transcripts. Scientists carried out first-round RT-PCR using HTBI primers and then a second-round multiplex PCR. In TCRdb, the multiplex PCR reads were re-called with MiXCR into one record per CDR3 protein. The sample gives about 700,000 distinct CDR3 sequences, 35% to 50% of which show up once; 3% to 3.5% is in the top ten. This receptor was identified in an adult man with Graves' ophthalmopathy. Sequencing used peripheral blood.

CDR3 sequence reads: CSAKGSEETQYF. CDR3 coding DNA: TGCAGTGCCAAAGGGAGTGAAGAGACCCAGTACTTC. The chain employs TRBV20-1 and TRBJ2-5; D is possibly TRBD2 (5 bases). The V gene lost 6 bases and the J gene lost 3 bases, with 11 bases spanning the gap. This CDR3 has 12 amino acids. Germline CDR1 is DFQATT and CDR2 is SNEGSKA (reference sequence).